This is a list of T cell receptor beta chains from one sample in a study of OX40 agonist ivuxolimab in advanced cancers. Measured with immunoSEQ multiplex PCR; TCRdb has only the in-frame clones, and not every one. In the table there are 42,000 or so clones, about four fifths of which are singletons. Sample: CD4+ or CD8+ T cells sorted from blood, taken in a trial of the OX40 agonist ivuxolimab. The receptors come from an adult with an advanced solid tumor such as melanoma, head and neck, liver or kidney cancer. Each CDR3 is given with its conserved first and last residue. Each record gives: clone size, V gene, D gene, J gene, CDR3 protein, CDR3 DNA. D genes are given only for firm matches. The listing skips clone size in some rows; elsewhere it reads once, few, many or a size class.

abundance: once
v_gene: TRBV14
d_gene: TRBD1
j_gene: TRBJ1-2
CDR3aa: CASSPGQGLFGYTF
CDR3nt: TGTGCCAGCAGCCCCGGACAGGGGTTATTTGGCTACACCTTC

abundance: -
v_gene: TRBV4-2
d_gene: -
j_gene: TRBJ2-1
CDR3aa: CASSQDESYPYNEQFF
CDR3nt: TGTGCCAGCAGCCAAGATGAAAGCTACCCCTACAATGAGCAGTTCTTC

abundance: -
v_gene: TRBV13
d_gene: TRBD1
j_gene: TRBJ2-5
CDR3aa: CASSQGQKETQYF
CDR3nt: TGTGCCAGCAGCCAGGGACAGAAAGAGACCCAGTACTTC

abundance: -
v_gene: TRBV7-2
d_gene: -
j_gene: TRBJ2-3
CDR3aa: CASSPRGEGPTDTQYF
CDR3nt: TGTGCCAGCAGCCCCCGGGGCGAAGGCCCCACAGATACGCAGTATTTT

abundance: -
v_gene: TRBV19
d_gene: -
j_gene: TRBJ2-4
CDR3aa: CASSIPPSLAKNIQYF
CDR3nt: TGTGCCAGTAGTATCCCTCCATCATTAGCCAAAAACATTCAGTACTTC

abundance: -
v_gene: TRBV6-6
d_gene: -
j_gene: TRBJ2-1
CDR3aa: CASTDRGSSYNEQFF
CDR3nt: TGTGCCAGCACCGACCGGGGCAGCTCCTACAATGAGCAGTTCTTC

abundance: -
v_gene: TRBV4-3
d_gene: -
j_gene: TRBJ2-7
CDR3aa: CASSPGTHYEQYF
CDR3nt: TGCGCCAGCAGCCCCGGCACTCACTACGAGCAGTACTTC

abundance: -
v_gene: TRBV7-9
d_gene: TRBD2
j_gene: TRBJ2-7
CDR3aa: CASSEGTTEQYF
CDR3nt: TGTGCCAGCAGCGAGGGGACTACCGAGCAGTACTTC

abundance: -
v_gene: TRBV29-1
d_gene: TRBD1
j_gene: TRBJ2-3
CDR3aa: CSVVEQGTDTQYF
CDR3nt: TGCAGCGTTGTGGAACAGGGGACAGATACGCAGTATTTT

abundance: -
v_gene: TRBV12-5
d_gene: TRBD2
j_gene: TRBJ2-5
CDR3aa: CASGSPGLGQETQYF
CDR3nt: TGTGCTAGTGGTTCGCCCGGACTAGGGCAAGAGACCCAGTACTTC

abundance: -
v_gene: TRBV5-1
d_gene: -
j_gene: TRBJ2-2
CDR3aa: CASKLLGTGELFF
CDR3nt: TGCGCCAGCAAGTTACTGGGCACCGGGGAGCTGTTTTTT

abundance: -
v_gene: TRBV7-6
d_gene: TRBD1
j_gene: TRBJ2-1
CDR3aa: CASSFRDRGDEQFF
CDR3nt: TGTGCCAGCAGCTTCCGGGACAGGGGGGATGAGCAGTTCTTC

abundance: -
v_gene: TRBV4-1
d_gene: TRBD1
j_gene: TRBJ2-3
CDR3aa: CASSQDRGPGDTQYF
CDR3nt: TGCGCCAGCAGCCAAGACAGGGGGCCGGGGGATACGCAGTATTTT

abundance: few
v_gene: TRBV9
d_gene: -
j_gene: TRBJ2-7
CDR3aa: CASSPGYYEQYF
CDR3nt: TGTGCCAGCAGCCCCGGATACTACGAGCAGTACTTC

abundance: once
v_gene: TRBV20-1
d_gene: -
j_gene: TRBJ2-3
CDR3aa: CSVKDTQYF
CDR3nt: TGCAGTGTCAAAGATACGCAGTATTTT

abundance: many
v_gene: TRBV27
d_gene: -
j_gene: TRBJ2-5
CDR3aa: CASSLSSGTGVETQYF
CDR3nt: TGTGCCAGCAGTTTATCGTCGGGGACTGGGGTAGAGACCCAGTACTTC

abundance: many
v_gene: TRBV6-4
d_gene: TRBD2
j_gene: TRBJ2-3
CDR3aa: CASSGTSGGTDTQYF
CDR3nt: TGTGCCAGCAGTGGGACTAGCGGGGGCACAGATACGCAGTATTTT

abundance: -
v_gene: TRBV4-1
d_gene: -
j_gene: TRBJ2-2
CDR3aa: CASSQGVAAKGGELFF
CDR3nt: TGCGCCAGCAGCCAAGGCGTTGCGGCCAAGGGCGGGGAGCTGTTTTTT

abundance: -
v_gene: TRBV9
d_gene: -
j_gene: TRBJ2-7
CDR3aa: CASSEGSRSHEQYF
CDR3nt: TGTGCCAGCAGCGAGGGTTCGCGATCCCACGAGCAGTACTTC

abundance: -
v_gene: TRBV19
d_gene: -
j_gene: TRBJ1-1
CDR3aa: CASSPRALNTEAFF
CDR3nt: TGTGCCAGTAGCCCCAGGGCCCTGAACACTGAAGCTTTCTTT

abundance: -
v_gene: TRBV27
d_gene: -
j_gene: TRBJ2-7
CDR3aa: CASSLARQVPYYEQYF
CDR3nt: TGTGCCAGCAGTCTCGCCCGACAGGTTCCCTACTACGAGCAGTACTTC

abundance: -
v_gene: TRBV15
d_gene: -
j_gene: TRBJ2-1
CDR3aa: CATSPQARTDNEQFF
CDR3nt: TGTGCCACCAGCCCCCAGGCCCGGACAGACAATGAGCAGTTCTTC

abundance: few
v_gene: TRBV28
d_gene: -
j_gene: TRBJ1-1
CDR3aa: CASSPAGVNTEAFF
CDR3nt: TGTGCCAGCAGCCCCGCCGGGGTGAACACTGAAGCTTTCTTT

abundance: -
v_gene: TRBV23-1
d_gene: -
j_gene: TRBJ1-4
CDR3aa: CASSQSVGYSGLSEKLFF
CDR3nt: TGCGCCAGCAGTCAATCGGTGGGCTACAGTGGCCTTTCGGAAAAACTGTTTTTT

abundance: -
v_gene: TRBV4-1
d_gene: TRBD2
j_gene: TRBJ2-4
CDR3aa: CASSQLAGSVSKNIQYF
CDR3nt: TGCGCCAGCAGCCAACTAGCGGGATCGGTCTCCAAAAACATTCAGTACTTC

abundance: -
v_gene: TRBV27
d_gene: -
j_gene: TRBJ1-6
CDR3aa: CASSLGGGNSPLHF
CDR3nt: TGTGCCAGCAGTCTTGGGGGGGGGAATTCACCCCTCCACTTT

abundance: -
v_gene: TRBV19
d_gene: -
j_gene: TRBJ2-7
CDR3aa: CASSKGEYEQYF
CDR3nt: TGTGCCAGTAGTAAAGGGGAGTACGAGCAGTACTTC

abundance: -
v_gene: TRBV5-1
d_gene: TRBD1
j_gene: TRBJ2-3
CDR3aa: CASSPDRGVTDTQYF
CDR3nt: TGCGCCAGCAGCCCGGACAGGGGAGTAACAGATACGCAGTATTTT

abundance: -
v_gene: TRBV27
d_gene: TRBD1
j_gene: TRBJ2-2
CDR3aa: CASSPGQGFGELFF
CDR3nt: TGTGCCAGCAGTCCAGGACAGGGTTTCGGGGAGCTGTTTTTT

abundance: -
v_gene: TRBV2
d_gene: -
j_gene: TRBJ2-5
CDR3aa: CASSAEIEQYF
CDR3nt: TGTGCCAGCAGTGCAGAAATAGAGCAGTACTTC

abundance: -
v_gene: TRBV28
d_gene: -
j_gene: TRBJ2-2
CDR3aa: CALRLITGELFF
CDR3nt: TGTGCTTTACGACTCATCACAGGGGAGCTGTTTTTT

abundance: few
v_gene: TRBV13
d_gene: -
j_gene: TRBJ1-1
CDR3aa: CASSPGPTEAFF
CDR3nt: TGTGCCAGCAGCCCGGGCCCCACTGAAGCTTTCTTT

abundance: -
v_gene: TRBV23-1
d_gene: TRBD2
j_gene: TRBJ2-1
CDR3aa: CASSQPGLAGYNEQFF
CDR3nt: TGCGCCAGCAGTCAACCGGGACTAGCGGGGTACAATGAGCAGTTCTTC

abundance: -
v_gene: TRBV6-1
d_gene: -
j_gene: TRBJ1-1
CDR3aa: CASSWGTEAFF
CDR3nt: TGTGCCAGCTCCTGGGGCACTGAAGCTTTCTTT

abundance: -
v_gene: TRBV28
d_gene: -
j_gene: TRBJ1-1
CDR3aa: CASSLWGARTEAFF
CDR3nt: TGTGCCAGCAGTTTATGGGGGGCGCGGACTGAAGCTTTCTTT

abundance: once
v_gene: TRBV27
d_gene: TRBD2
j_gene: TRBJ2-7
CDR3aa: CASSLFPSGSYEQYF
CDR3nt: TGTGCCAGCAGTTTATTTCCTAGCGGGAGCTACGAGCAGTACTTC

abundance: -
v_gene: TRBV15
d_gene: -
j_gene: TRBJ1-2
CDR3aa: CATSRGVSDGYTF
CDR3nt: TGTGCCACCAGCAGAGGGGTATCGGATGGCTACACCTTC

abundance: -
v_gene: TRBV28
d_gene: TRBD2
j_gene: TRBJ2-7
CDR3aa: CASSLSTRTSGRAREQYF
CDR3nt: TGTGCCAGCAGTTTATCTACGCGGACTAGCGGGAGGGCCAGGGAGCAGTACTTC

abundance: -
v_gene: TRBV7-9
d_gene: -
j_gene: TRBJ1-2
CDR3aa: CASSLAGGGGGYTF
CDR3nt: TGTGCCAGCAGCTTAGCCGGGGGCGGGGGCGGCTACACCTTC

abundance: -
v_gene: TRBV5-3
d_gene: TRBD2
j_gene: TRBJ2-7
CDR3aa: CARSLPLAGGGREQYF
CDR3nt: TGTGCCAGAAGCTTGCCACTAGCGGGGGGAGGCAGGGAGCAGTACTTC

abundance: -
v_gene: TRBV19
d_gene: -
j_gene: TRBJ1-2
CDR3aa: CASSIGGAYGYTF
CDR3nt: TGTGCCAGTAGTATTGGGGGCGCCTATGGCTACACCTTC

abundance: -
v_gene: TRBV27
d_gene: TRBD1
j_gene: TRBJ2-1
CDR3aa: CASSLRGPSSYNEQFF
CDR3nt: TGTGCCAGCAGTTTAAGGGGGCCGAGCTCCTACAATGAGCAGTTCTTC

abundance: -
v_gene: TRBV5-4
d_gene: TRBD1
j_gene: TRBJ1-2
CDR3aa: CASSLEGAGGSYGYTF
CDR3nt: TGTGCCAGCAGCTTGGAAGGGGCAGGGGGCAGCTATGGCTACACCTTC

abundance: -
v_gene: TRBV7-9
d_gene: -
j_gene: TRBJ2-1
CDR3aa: CASSPDLDNEQFF
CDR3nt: TGTGCCAGCAGCCCAGACTTAGACAATGAGCAGTTCTTC